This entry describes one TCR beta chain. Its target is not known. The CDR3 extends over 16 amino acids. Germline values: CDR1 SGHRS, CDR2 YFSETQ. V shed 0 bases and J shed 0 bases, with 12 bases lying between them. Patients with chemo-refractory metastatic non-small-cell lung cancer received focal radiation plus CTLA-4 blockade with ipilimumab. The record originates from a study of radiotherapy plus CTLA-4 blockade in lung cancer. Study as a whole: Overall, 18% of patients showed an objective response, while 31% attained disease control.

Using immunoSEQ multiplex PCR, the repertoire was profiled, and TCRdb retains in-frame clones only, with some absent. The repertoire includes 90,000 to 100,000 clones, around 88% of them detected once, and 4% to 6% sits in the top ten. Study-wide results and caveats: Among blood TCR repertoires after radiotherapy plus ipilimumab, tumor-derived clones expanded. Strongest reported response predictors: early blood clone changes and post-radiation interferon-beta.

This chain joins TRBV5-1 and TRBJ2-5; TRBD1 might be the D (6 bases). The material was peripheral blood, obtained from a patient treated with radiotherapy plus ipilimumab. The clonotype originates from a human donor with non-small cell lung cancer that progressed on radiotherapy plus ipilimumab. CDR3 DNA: TGCGCCAGCAGCTTGGAGAACAGGGCCAACCAAGAGACCCAGTACTTC. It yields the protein CASSLENRANQETQYF.